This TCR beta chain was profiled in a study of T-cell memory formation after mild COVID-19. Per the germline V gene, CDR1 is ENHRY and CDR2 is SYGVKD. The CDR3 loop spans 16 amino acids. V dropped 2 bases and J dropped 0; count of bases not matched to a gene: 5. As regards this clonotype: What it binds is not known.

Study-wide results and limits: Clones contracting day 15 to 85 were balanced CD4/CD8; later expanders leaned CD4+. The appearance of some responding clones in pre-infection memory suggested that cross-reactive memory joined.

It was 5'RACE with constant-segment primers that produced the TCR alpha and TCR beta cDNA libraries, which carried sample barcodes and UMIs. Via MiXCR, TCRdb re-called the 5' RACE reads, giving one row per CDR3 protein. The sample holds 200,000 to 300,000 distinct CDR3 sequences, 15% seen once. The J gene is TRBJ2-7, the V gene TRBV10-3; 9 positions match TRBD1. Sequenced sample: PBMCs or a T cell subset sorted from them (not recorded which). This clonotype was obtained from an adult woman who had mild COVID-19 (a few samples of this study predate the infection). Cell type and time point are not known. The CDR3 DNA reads TGTGCCATCAGTGAGACCGGGACAGGGAGCTCCTACGAGCAGTACTTC. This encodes CAISETGTGSSYEQYF.